A single sample gave rise to the 8 T cell receptor beta chains below, sequenced in a study of beta chain features in type 1 diabetes. Study-wide points: In all four CD4+ subsets, TCRB CDR3 length was significantly, moderately reduced in type 1 diabetes.

Expressed TCRB transcripts were sequenced because the entire RNA isolate underwent reverse transcription. This table comes from immunoSEQ multiplex PCR, and its TCRdb copy is limited to in-frame clones, with some not included. Here the sample spans about 160,000 clones, approximately 8% being singletons. These receptors have no known antigen. Sequenced material: central memory CD4+ T cells from blood. All receptors derive from a woman between 40 and 55 years old with type 1 diabetes.

This clone was seen only a few times. The chain has TRBV2 and TRBJ1-2; D is ambiguous. Germline V lookup: CDR1 SNHLY, CDR2 FYNNEI. This CDR3 contains 13 residues. V lost 9 bases and J 4 bases, leaving 15 bases between the germline ends. This CDR3 reads CASPPEGSYGYTF. The CDR3 DNA sequence: TGTGCCAGTCCCCCCGAGGGCTCCTATGGCTACACCTTC.

The genes are TRBV11-2 and TRBJ2-1, with a weak D call TRBD1 (5 bases). The CDR3 sequence is 14 residues long. V was shortened by 3 bases and J by 9 bases, with 15 bases between the two germline ends. Germline lookup yields CDR1 SGHAT and CDR2 FQNNGV. Here the CDR3 DNA reads TGTGCCAGCAGCTTTAGTAGGGGTACAGTTGAGCAGTTCTTC. Its translation is CASSFSRGTVEQFF.

This rearrangement joins TRBV27 to TRBJ2-7; maybe TRBD2 (5 bases). This CDR3 contains 15 residues. CDR1 MNHEY and CDR2 SMNVEV come from the germline V gene (reference sequence). Deletions cut 1 base from V and 1 base from J, with 11 bases between. In nucleotides, the CDR3 is TGTGCCAGCAGTTTATTACGGGGTCTATCCTACGAGCAGTACTTC. It is translated as CASSLLRGLSYEQYF.

This clone was found a few times. This chain uses TRBV28 with TRBJ1-1, with 7 bases identical to TRBD1. The CDR3 spans 15 residues. Germline values: CDR1 MDHEN, CDR2 SYDVKM. V was pared by 7 bases and J by 0 bases, with 8 bases of the junction left unmatched. CDR3 DNA: TGTGCCAGCATTCCCCCGGGACAGATGAACACTGAAGCTTTCTTT. It yields the protein CASIPPGQMNTEAFF. Together with reference TRBV28 and TRBJ1-1, the CDR3 gives the full variable domain: DVKVTQSSRYLVKRTGEKVFLECVQDMDHENMFWYRQDPGLGLRLIYFSYDVKMKEKGDIPEGYSVSREKKERFSLILESASTNQTSMYLCASIPPGQMNTEAFFGQGTRLTVV.

This clone occurred a few times. V is TRBV5-1 and J is TRBJ2-7; 9 bases line up with TRBD2. The germline gives CDR1 SGHRS, CDR2 YFSETQ. Trimming cost V 4 bases and J 6 bases; bases outside gene matches: 8. CDR3 length equals 14 residues. The CDR3 reads CASSRLEAGGEQYF. For the CDR3, the DNA is TGCGCCAGCAGCAGGCTCGAAGCGGGGGGCGAGCAGTACTTC.

This clone has a handful of counts. The genes are TRBV4-3 and TRBJ2-3; the D is unclear. Trimming stripped 3 bases from V and 6 bases from J, with 7 bases between. CDR1 and CDR2 (germline): LGHNA, YSLEER. This CDR3 spans 12 amino acids. The CDR3 nucleotides read TGCGCCAGCAGCCATAGTGAGGATACGCAGTATTTT. Protein product: CASSHSEDTQYF.

In its sample, this clone was seen a few times. The chain carries TRBV19 and TRBJ2-3; TRBD1 aligns across 7 bases. Germline CDR1 is LNHDA and CDR2 is SQIVND (reference sequence). This CDR3 region has 15 residues. V shed 6 bases, J shed 1 base, and the junction held 7 bases outside the gene matches. The CDR3 sequence: CASSLTGLGTDTQYF. The DNA for the CDR3 is TGTGCCAGTAGCCTGACAGGGCTGGGCACAGATACGCAGTATTTT.

This clone has more than one count but fewer than ten. J is TRBJ1-1 and V is TRBV19; TRBD1 matches at 7 bases. V lost 3 bases, J lost 5 bases, and 9 bases stayed unmatched. Looked up from germline, CDR1 is LNHDA and CDR2 is SQIVND (reference sequence). The CDR3 sequence is 15 residues long. This chain's CDR3 is CASSIGGGGATEAFF. The CDR3 region has the DNA TGTGCCAGTAGTATCGGAGGAGGGGGCGCGACTGAAGCTTTCTTT.